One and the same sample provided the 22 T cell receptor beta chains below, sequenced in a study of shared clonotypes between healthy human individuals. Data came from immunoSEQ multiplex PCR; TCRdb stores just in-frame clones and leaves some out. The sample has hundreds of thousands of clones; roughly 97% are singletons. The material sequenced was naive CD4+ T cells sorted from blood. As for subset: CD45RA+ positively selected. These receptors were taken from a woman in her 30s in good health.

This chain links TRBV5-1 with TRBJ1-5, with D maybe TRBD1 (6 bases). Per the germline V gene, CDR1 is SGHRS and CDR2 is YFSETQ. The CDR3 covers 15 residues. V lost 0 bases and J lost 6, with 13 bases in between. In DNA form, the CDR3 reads TGCGCCAGCAGCTTGGTAAGGGGGGCAGGTCAGCCCCAGCATTTT. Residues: CASSLVRGAGQPQHF.

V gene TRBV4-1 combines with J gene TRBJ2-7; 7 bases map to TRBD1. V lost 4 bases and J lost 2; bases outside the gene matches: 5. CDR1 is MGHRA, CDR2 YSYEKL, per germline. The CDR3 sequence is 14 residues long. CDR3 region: CASSRDRDTYEQYF. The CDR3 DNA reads TGCGCCAGCAGCCGAGACAGGGACACCTACGAGCAGTACTTC.

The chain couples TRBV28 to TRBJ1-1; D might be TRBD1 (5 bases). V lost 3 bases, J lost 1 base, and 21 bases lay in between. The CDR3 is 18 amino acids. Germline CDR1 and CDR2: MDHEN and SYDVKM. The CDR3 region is CASSFKFRGVAQNTEAFF. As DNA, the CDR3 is TGTGCCAGCAGTTTTAAGTTTCGGGGGGTCGCCCAGAACACTGAAGCTTTCTTT.

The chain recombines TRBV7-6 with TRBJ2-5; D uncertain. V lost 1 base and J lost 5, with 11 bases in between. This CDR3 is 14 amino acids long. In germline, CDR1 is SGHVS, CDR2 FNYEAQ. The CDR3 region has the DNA TGTGCCAGCAGCTTAGGAGGAGATCGCGAGACCCAGTACTTC. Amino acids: CASSLGGDRETQYF.

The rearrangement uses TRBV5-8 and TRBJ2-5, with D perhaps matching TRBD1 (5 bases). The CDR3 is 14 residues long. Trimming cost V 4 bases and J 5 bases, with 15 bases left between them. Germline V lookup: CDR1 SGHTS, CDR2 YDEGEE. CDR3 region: CASSLGHSGETQYF. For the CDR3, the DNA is TGTGCCAGCAGCCTAGGACATTCCGGGGAGACCCAGTACTTC.

The CDR3 DNA reads TGTGCCAGCAGCTTTGATGGCGGATCTAAGTTTAACTATGGCTACACCTTC. It specifies CASSFDGGSKFNYGYTF. The chain links TRBV5-6 to TRBJ1-2, with D uncertain. In germline, CDR1 is SGHDT, CDR2 YYEEEE. The CDR3 has 17 residues. Trimming shortened V by 2 bases and J by 1 base, and 18 bases separated the two germline ends.

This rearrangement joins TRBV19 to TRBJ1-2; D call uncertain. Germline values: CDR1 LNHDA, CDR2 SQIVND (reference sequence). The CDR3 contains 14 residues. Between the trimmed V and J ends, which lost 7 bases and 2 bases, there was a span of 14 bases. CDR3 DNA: TGTGCCAGTAACTCCCGCGGGGTCAACTATGGCTACACCTTC. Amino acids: CASNSRGVNYGYTF.

CDR3 coding DNA: TGTGCCAGCTCACAGACGGGGGGTGAAAAACTGTTTTTT. The encoded protein is CASSQTGGEKLFF. The chain employs TRBV18 and TRBJ1-4; the D gene is possibly TRBD1 (5 bases). The V and J ends lost 4 bases and 7 bases respectively, with 10 bases between them. CDR1 is KGHSH, CDR2 LQKENI, per germline. CDR3 length equals 13 residues.

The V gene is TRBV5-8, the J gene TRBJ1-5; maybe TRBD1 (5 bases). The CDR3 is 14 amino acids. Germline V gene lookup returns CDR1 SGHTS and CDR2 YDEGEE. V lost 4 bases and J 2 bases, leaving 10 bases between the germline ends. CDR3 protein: CASSRGTRNQPQHF. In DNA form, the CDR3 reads TGTGCCAGCAGCCGGGGGACGCGCAATCAGCCCCAGCATTTT.

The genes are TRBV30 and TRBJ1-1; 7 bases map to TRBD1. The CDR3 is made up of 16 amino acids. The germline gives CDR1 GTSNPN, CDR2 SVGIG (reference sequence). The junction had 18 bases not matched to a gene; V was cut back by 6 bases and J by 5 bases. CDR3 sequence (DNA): TGTGCCTGCAAATCCTCTCCGACAGGGAGAGGGACTGAAGCTTTCTTT. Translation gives CACKSSPTGRGTEAFF.

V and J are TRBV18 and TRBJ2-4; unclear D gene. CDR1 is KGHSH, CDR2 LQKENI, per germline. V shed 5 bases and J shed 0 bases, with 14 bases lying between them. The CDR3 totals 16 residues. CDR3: CASSGSVLLAKNIQYF. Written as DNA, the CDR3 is TGTGCCAGCTCAGGCTCGGTCTTATTAGCCAAAAACATTCAGTACTTC.

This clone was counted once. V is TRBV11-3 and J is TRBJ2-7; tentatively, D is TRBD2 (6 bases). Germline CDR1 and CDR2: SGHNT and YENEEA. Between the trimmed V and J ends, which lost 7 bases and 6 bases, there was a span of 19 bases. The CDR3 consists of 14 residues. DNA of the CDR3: TGTGCCAGCACGGGAGTATCATCCCCGAGCGAGCAGTACTTC. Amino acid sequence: CASTGVSSPSEQYF.

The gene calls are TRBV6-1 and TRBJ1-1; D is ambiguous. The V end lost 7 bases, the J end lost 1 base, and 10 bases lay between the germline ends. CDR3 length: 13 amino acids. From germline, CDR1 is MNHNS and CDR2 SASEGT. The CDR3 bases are TGTGCCAGCAAGTATAGGGCGAACACTGAAGCTTTCTTT. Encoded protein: CASKYRANTEAFF.

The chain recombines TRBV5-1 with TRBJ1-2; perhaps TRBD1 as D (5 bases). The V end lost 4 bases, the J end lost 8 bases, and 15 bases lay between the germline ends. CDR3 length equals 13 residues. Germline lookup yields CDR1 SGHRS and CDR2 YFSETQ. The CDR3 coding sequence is TGCGCCAGCAGCCGGGACGGAGGGGAGGGCTACACCTTC. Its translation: CASSRDGGEGYTF.

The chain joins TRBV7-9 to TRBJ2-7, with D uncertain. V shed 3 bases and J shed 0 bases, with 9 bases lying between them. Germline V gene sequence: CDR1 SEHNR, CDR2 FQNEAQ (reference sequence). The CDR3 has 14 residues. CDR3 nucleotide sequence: TGTGCCAGCAGCTTCAGTGGGATCTCCTACGAGCAGTACTTC. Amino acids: CASSFSGISYEQYF.

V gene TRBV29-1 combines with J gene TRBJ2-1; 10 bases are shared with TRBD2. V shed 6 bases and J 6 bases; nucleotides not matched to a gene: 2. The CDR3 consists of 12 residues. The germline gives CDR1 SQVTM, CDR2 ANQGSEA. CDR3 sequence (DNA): TGCAGCGTGAGGACTAGCGGCAATGAGCAGTTCTTC. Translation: CSVRTSGNEQFF.

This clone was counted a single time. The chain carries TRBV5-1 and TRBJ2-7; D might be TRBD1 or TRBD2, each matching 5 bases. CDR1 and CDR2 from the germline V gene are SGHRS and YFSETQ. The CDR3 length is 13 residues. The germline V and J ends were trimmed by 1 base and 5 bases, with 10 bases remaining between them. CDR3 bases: TGCGCCAGCAGCTTGCAGTTGGGGGACGAGCAGTACTTC. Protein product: CASSLQLGDEQYF. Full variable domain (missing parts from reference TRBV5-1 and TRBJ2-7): KAGVTQTPRYLIKTRGQQVTLSCSPISGHRSVSWYQQTPGQGLQFLFEYFSETQRNKGNFPGRFSGRQFSNSRSEMNVSTLELGDSALYLCASSLQLGDEQYFGPGTRLTVT.

CDR3: CATGPRDGSYEQYF. The CDR3 DNA follows: TGTGCCACCGGGCCCCGGGACGGATCCTACGAGCAGTACTTC. The chain recombines TRBV19 with TRBJ2-7; either TRBD1 or TRBD2 may supply D (5 bases each). The germline gives CDR1 LNHDA, CDR2 SQIVND (reference sequence). The CDR3 consists of 14 residues. Trimming took 10 bases from V and 1 from J, leaving 17 bases between them. The full variable domain, with the rest looked up from reference TRBV19 and TRBJ2-7, is DGGITQSPKYLFRKEGQNVTLSCEQNLNHDAMYWYRQDPGQGLRLIYYSQIVNDFQKGDIAEGYSVSREKKESFPLTVTSAQKNPTAFYLCATGPRDGSYEQYFGPGTRLTVT.

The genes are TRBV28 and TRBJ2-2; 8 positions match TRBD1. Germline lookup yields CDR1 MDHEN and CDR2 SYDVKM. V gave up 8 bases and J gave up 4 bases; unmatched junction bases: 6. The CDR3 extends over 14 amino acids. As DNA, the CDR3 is TGTGCCAGCCGGTCACAGGGGGGCACCGGGGAGCTGTTTTTT. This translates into CASRSQGGTGELFF. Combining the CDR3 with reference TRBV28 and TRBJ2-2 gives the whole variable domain DVKVTQSSRYLVKRTGEKVFLECVQDMDHENMFWYRQDPGLGLRLIYFSYDVKMKEKGDIPEGYSVSREKKERFSLILESASTNQTSMYLCASRSQGGTGELFFGEGSRLTVL.

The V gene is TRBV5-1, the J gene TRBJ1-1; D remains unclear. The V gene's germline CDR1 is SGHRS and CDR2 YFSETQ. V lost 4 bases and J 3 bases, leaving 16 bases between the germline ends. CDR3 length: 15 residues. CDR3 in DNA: TGCGCCAGCAGCAGAAAAGGGAGCCGGGACACTGAAGCTTTCTTT. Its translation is CASSRKGSRDTEAFF. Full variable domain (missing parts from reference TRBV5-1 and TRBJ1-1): KAGVTQTPRYLIKTRGQQVTLSCSPISGHRSVSWYQQTPGQGLQFLFEYFSETQRNKGNFPGRFSGRQFSNSRSEMNVSTLELGDSALYLCASSRKGSRDTEAFFGQGTRLTVV.

In DNA, the CDR3 is TGCGCCAGCAGTAACGAAAAGGGGGCTACTAGCACAGATACGCAGTATTTT. Residues: CASSNEKGATSTDTQYF. V usage is TRBV5-1 and J usage is TRBJ2-3, with 7 bases identical to TRBD1. Per the germline V gene, CDR1 is SGHRS and CDR2 is YFSETQ. This CDR3 is built from 17 residues. V trimming: 5 bases; J trimming: 0 bases; junction bases outside the gene matches: 12.

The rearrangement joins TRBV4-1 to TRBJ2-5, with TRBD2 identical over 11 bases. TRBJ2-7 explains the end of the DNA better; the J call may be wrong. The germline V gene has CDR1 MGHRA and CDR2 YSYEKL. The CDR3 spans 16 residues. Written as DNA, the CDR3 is TGCGCCAGCAGCCAAGTAGCGGGAGGGCCGGTCTACGAGCAGTACTTC. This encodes CASSQVAGGPVYEQYF.